This note documents a single T cell receptor (beta chain) sequence. Its target is not known. TCRdb analysed the 5' RACE reads with MiXCR anew, one entry per CDR3 protein. The sample has roughly 500,000 distinct CDR3 sequences, roughly 20% seen once. This sample was included in a study of T-cell memory formation after mild COVID-19. Study details: There were largely donor-specific TCR clusters. Study conclusions and caveats: Specificity for SARS-CoV-2 was not confirmed among the second-wave clones peaking on day 37. Most CD4+ clones that shrank were in CM and EM, while CD8+ ones turned up in EMRA. Clones contracting over day 15 to 85 were CD4/CD8 balanced, with later expanders leaning CD4+.

Germline V lookup: CDR1 LGHDT, CDR2 YNNKEL (reference sequence). V lost 0 bases and J lost 4, with 9 bases in between. This CDR3 contains 14 residues. The source is an adult woman who had mild COVID-19 (a few samples of this study predate the infection). Cell type and time point are not known. The sequenced sample consisted of PBMCs or a T cell subset sorted from them (not recorded which). J is TRBJ1-2 and V is TRBV3-1, with D unresolved. This CDR3 is CASSQDGVGYGYTF. CDR3 nucleotides: TGTGCCAGCAGCCAAGATGGTGTCGGCTATGGCTACACCTTC.